This T cell receptor (beta chain) is drawn from a study of cytomegalovirus exposure and HLA in healthy donors. Both 60 Vbeta primers and 13 Jbeta primers went into the PCR. The protocol was immunoSEQ multiplex PCR, while the TCRdb copy is restricted to in-frame clones and leaves out a portion. The sample yields tens of thousands of clones, approximately 76% seen once. Trimming pared 3 bases from V and 2 bases from J, leaving 8 bases between. CDR1 is SNHLY, CDR2 FYNNEI, per germline. The CDR3 spans 14 residues. Study-wide points: A later look showed TCR association rates differing by HLA locus, highest for DRB1 and lowest for HLA-C. Among TCR beta chains, those listed as cytomegalovirus-associated numbered over 150. There were several of the most significant clusters that appeared linked to common viral pathogens in a later analysis.

This clone has only one observation. As yet, its antigen is unknown. The chain links TRBV2 to TRBJ1-5; the D is unclear. The sequenced material came from PBMCs. The TCR comes from a woman in her twenties or thirties in good health and CMV-seropositive. CDR3 in amino acids: CASSERGGNQPQHF. The CDR3, as DNA: TGTGCCAGCAGTGAGCGAGGAGGCAATCAGCCCCAGCATTTT.